Listed below are T cell receptor beta chains from one sample, sequenced in a study of T cell clusters in autoimmune cytopenias. TCRdb re-called the multiplex PCR reads, yielding one record per CDR3 amino acid sequence without DNA. The clone table shows around 2,200 distinct CDR3 sequences, with the ten largest holding more than 6.5%. This sample also belongs to another study, concerning T cell repertoires in aging, cancer and after chemotherapy.

The sequenced sample was peripheral blood. The receptors shown here come from a human donor in good health. Each CDR3 is given with its conserved first and last residue. Size is stated for part of the rows, as once, few or many counts, or as a class when the clone is expanded.

v_gene	abundance	j_gene	CDR3aa
TRBV10-3	medium-sized	TRBJ2-3	CAAGALADTDTQYF
TRBV2	-	TRBJ2-1	CASNGDSYNEQFF
TRBV18	medium-sized	TRBJ2-7	CASSASDRYYEQYF
TRBV28	medium-sized	TRBJ2-7	CASSPSGASYEQYF
TRBV30	medium-sized	TRBJ2-5	CAWSQTSGKDQETQYF
TRBV5-5	-	TRBJ1-1	CASSWDGTPETEAFF
TRBV28	-	TRBJ2-7	CASSFRGAYEQYF
TRBV18	large	TRBJ2-3	CASSPGSASLDTQYF
TRBV20-1	-	TRBJ1-4	CSANEQGDEKLFF
TRBV24-1	medium-sized	TRBJ2-5	CATSQRERETQYF
TRBV6-1	medium-sized	TRBJ2-7	CASSHNGYEQYF
TRBV6-5	-	TRBJ2-7	CASSSGQGAGVNEQYF
TRBV5-1	medium-sized	TRBJ2-2	CASSPYGTSGGRNTGELFF
TRBV11-2	medium-sized	TRBJ2-1	CASSPHGPGAYNEQFF
TRBV7-9	-	TRBJ2-5	CASSSIIAGAVDEQFF
TRBV10-3	medium-sized	TRBJ1-2	CAISEVVYGYTF